This TCR beta chain derives from a study of blood T cell repertoires in COVID-19. For the study at large: Acute and convalescent COVID-19 samples came from the United States, Italy and Spain.

Sequencing was performed with immunoSEQ multiplex PCR; in TCRdb, only in-frame clones are kept and a portion is missing. Of over 200,000 clones in the sample, more than 75% were seen once. Germline V gives CDR1 LNHNV, CDR2 YYDKDF (reference sequence). V gave up 1 base and J gave up 7 bases, with 10 bases separating them. The CDR3 is made up of 14 amino acids. This clone was counted a single time. The rearrangement links TRBV15 to TRBJ1-4; a possible D gene is TRBD1 (5 bases). The receptor was derived from a woman aged 35 to 49 with acute or convalescent COVID-19. The sequencing input was peripheral blood. CDR3 in amino acids: CATSRGPGGEKLFF. CDR3 sequence (DNA): TGTGCCACCAGCAGAGGGCCCGGGGGTGAAAAACTGTTTTTT.